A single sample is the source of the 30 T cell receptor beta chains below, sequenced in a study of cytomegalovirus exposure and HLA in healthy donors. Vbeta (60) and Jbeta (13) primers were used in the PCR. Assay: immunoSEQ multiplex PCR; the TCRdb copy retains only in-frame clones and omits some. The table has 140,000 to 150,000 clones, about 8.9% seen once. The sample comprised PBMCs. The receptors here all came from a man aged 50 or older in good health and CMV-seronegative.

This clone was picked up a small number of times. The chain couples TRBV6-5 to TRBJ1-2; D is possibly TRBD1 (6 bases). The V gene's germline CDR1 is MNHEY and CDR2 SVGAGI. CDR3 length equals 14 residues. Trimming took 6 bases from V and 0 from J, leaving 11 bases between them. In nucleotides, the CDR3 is TGTGCCAGCAGAGGGGACACTACTAACTATGGCTACACCTTC. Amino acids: CASRGDTTNYGYTF.

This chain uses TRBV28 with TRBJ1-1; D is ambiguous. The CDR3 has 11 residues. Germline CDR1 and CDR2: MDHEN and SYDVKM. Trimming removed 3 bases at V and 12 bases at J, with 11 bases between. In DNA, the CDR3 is TGTGCCAGCAGTTTGGAGGGTTCAACTTTCTTT. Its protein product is CASSLEGSTFF.

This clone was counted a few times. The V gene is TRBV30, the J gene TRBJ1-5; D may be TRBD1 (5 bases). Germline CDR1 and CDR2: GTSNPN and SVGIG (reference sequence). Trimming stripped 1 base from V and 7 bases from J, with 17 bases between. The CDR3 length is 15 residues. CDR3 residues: CAWSGSGPRGQPQHF. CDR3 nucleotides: TGTGCCTGGAGTGGGTCAGGGCCTAGGGGACAGCCCCAGCATTTT. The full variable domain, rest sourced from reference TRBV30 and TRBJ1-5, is SQTIHQWPATLVQPVGSPLSLECTVEGTSNPNLYWYRQAAGRGLQLLFYSVGIGQISSEVPQNLSASRPQDRQFILSSKKLLLSDSGFYLCAWSGSGPRGQPQHFGDGTRLSIL.

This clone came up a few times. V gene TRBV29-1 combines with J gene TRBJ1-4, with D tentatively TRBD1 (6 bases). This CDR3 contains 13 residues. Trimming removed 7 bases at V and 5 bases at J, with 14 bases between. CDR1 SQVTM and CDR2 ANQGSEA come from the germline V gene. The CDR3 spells CSAHRGGNEKLFF. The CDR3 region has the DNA TGCAGCGCCCATCGGGGGGGCAATGAAAAACTGTTTTTT.

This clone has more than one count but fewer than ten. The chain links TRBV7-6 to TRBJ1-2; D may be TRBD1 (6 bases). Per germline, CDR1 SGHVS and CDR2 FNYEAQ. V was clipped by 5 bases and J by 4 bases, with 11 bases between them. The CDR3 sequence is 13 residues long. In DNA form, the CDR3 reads TGTGCCAGCAGCCTTGACAGGATCTATGGCTACACCTTC. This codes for CASSLDRIYGYTF.

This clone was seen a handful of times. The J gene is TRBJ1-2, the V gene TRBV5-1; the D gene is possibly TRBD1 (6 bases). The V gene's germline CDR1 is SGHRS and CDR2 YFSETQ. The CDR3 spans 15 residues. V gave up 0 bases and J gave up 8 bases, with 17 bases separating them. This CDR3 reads CASSLAMVAGEGYTF. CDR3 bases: TGCGCCAGCAGCTTGGCCATGGTGGCAGGGGAGGGCTACACCTTC.

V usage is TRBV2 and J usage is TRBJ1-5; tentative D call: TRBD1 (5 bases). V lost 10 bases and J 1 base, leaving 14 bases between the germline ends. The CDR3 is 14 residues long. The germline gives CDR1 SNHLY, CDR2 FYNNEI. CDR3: CAINLGGSNQPQHF. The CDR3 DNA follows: TGTGCCATCAACCTCGGGGGGAGCAATCAGCCCCAGCATTTT.

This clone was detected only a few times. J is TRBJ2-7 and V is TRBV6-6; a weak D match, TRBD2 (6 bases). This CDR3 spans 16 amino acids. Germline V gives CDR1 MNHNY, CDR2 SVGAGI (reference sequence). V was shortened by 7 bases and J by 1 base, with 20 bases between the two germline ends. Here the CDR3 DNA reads TGTGCCAGCATAGAGCAGTCGGCGGGAACATCCTACGAGCAGTACTTC. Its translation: CASIEQSAGTSYEQYF.

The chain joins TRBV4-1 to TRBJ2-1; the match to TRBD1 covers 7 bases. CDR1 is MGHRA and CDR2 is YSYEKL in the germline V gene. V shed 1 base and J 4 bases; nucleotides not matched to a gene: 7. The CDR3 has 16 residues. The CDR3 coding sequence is TGCGCCAGCAGCCAAGCAGGGACAGAAATTTACAATGAGCAGTTCTTC. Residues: CASSQAGTEIYNEQFF.

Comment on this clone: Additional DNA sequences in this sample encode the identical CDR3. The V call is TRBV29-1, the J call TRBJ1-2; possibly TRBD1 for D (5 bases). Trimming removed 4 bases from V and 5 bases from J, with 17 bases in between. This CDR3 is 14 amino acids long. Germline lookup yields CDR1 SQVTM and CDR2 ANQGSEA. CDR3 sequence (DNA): TGCAGCGTTGTGGGGGGAGTCCTTCGGTATGGCTACACCTTC. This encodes CSVVGGVLRYGYTF.

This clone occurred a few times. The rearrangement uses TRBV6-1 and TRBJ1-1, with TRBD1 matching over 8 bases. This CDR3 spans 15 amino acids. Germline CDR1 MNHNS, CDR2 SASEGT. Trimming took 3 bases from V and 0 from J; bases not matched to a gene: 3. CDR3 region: CASSDSGGLNTEAFF. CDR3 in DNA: TGTGCCAGCAGTGACTCAGGGGGCTTGAACACTGAAGCTTTCTTT.

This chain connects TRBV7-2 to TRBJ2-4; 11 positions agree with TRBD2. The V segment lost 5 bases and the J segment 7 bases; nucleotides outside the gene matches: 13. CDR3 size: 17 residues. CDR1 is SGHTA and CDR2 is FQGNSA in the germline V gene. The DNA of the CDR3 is TGTGCCAGCAGCCGCGGGGCTGTAGCGGGAGGGTTGAACATTCAGTACTTC. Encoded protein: CASSRGAVAGGLNIQYF.

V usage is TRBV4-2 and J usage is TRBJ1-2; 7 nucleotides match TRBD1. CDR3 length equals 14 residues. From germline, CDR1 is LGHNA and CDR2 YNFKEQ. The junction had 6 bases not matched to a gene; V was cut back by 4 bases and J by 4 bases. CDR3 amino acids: CASSRDRQIYGYTF. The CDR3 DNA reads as TGTGCCAGCAGCCGGGACAGACAGATCTATGGCTACACCTTC.

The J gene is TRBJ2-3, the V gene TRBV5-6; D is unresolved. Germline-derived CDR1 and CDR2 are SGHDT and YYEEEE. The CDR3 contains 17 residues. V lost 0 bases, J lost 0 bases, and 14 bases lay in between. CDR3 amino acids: CASSLATSTTSTDTQYF. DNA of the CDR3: TGTGCCAGCAGCTTGGCCACCTCTACCACTAGCACAGATACGCAGTATTTT.

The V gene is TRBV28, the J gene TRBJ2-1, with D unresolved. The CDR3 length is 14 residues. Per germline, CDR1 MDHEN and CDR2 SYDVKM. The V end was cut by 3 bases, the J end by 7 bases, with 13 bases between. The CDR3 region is CASSLRNIPNEQFF. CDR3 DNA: TGTGCCAGCAGTTTGCGCAATATCCCTAATGAGCAGTTCTTC.

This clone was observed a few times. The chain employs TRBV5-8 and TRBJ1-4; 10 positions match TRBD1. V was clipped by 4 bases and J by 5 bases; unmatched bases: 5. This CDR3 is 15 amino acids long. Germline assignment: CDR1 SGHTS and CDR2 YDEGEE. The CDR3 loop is CASSGGDRGNEKLFF. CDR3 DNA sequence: TGTGCCAGCAGCGGAGGGGACAGGGGAAATGAAAAACTGTTTTTT.

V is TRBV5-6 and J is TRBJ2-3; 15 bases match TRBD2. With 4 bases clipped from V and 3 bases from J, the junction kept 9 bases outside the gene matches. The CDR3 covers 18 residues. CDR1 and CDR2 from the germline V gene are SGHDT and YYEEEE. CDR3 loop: CASSSRTSGRASTDTQYF. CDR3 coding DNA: TGTGCCAGCAGCAGCAGGACTAGCGGGAGGGCCTCAACAGATACGCAGTATTTT.

CDR3 coding DNA: TGTGCCTGGAGGCGAGATAATGAAAAACTGTTTTTT. It yields the protein CAWRRDNEKLFF. The chain recombines TRBV30 with TRBJ1-4, with D unresolved. The CDR3 sequence is 12 residues long. V was clipped by 3 bases and J by 4 bases, with 6 bases between them. The germline V gene encodes CDR1 GTSNPN and CDR2 SVGIG (reference sequence).

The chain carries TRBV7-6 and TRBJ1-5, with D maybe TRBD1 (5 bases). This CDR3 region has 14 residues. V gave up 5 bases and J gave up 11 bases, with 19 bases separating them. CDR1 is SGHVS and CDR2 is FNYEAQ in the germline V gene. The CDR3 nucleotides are TGTGCCAGCAGCAACACCGGGGGAGGTGGGTCCCAGCATTTT. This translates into CASSNTGGGGSQHF.

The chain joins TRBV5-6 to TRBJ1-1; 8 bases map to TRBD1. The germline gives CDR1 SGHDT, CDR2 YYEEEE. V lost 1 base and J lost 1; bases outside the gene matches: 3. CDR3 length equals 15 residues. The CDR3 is CASSLWTGTNTEAFF. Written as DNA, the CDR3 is TGTGCCAGCAGCTTGTGGACAGGGACGAACACTGAAGCTTTCTTT.

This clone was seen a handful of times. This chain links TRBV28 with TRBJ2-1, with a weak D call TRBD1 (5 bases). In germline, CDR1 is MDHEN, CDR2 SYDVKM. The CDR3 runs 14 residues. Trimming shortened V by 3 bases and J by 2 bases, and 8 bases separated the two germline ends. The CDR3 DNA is TGTGCCAGCAGTTTCCAGGGTCCCTACAATGAGCAGTTCTTC. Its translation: CASSFQGPYNEQFF.

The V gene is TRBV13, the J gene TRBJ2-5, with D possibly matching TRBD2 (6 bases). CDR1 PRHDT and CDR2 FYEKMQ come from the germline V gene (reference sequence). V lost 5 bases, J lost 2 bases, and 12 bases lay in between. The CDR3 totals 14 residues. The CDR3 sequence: CASSPGTLQETQYF. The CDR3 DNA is TGTGCCAGCAGCCCCGGGACTCTACAAGAGACCCAGTACTTC.

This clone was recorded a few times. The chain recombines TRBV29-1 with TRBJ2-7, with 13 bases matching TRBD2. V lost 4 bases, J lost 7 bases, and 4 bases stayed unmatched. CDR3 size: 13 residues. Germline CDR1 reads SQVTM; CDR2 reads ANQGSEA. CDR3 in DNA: TGCAGCGTTGGGACTAGCGGGAGTCAAGAGCAGTACTTC. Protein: CSVGTSGSQEQYF.

The CDR3 DNA is TGTGCCTGGAGTGTAGGGACTAGTCATTGGGAGACCCAGTACTTC. Translating it yields CAWSVGTSHWETQYF. The J gene is TRBJ2-5, the V gene TRBV30; 8 bases are shared with TRBD2. CDR1 is GTSNPN, CDR2 SVGIG, per germline (reference sequence). With 0 bases clipped from V and 5 bases from J, the junction kept 8 bases outside the gene matches. CDR3 length: 15 amino acids.

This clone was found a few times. The chain's CDR3 is CASRGWGGVLNEQFF. For the CDR3, the DNA is TGTGCCAGCAGAGGGTGGGGGGGAGTTTTGAATGAGCAGTTCTTC. V usage is TRBV6-1 and J usage is TRBJ2-1; 7 nucleotides match TRBD2. Losses at the gene ends were 6 bases for V and 7 bases for J; bases not matched to a gene: 12. Germline loops: CDR1 MNHNS, CDR2 SASEGT. This CDR3 comprises 15 residues.

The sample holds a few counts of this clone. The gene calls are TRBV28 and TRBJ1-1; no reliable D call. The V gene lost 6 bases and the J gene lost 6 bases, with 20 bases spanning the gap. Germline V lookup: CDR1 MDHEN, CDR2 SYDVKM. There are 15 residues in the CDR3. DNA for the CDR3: TGTGCCAGCAGGCCCGGTTTGGTTTCGAGCGCTGAAGCTTTCTTT. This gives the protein CASRPGLVSSAEAFF.

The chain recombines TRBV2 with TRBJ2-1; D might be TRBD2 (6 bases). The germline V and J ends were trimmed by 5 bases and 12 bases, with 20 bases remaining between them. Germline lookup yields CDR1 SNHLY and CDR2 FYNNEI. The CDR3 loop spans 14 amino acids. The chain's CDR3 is CASSPDWGEETQFF. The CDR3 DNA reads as TGTGCCAGCAGTCCCGACTGGGGGGAGGAGACGCAGTTCTTC.

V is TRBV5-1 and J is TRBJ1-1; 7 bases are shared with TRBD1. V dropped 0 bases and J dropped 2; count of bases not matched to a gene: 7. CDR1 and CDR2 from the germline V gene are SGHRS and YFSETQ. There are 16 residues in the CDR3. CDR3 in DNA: TGCGCCAGCAGCTTGGAACCCGGGACAGTTAACACTGAAGCTTTCTTT. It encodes CASSLEPGTVNTEAFF. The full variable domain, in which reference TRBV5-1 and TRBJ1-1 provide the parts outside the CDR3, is KAGVTQTPRYLIKTRGQQVTLSCSPISGHRSVSWYQQTPGQGLQFLFEYFSETQRNKGNFPGRFSGRQFSNSRSEMNVSTLELGDSALYLCASSLEPGTVNTEAFFGQGTRLTVV.

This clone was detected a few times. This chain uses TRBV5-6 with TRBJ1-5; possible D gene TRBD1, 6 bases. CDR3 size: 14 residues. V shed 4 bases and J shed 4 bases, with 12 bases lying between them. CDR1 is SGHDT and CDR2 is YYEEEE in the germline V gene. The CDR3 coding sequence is TGTGCCAGCAGCACCGGGACACGTAATCAGCCCCAGCATTTT. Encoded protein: CASSTGTRNQPQHF.

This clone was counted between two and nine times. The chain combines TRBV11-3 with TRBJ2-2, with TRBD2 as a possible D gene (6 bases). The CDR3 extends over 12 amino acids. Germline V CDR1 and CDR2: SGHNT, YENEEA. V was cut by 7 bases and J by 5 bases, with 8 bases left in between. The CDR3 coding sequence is TGTGCCAGCATGGCGGGGACCGGGGAGCTGTTTTTT. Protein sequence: CASMAGTGELFF.